This TCR beta chain was profiled in a study of blood T cell repertoires in COVID-19. Study at large: In each case, the material was cDNA or gDNA derived from T cells, B-cell-depleted T cells, or PBMCs.

The table came from immunoSEQ multiplex PCR; TCRdb's copy has only in-frame clones and leaves some out. The table records roughly 250,000 clones, more than 65% of them present only once. V was cut by 3 bases and J by 4 bases, with 7 bases left in between. Germline CDR1 reads GTSNPN; CDR2 reads SVGIG (reference sequence). CDR3 length equals 11 residues. This clone was seen a single time. Material: peripheral blood. V gene TRBV30 combines with J gene TRBJ2-7; TRBD2 might be the D (5 bases). The receptor's source is a woman aged 35 to 49 with active or convalescent COVID-19. The CDR3 sequence: CAWRGAYEQYF. The CDR3 DNA reads TGTGCCTGGAGGGGAGCGTACGAGCAGTACTTC.